These 30 T cell receptor beta chains were all obtained from the same sample, sequenced in a study of graft-versus-host responses after intestinal transplantation (dated by TCRdb to 2020 to 2023). In light of the paper, this sample's time point label describes: cells obtained before transplantation from donor or recipient. The antigens for these receptors are not known. The receptor library was made with the immunoSEQ multiplex PCR assay. TCRdb obtained this table from immuneACCESS and retained in-frame rearrangements with V and J assigned. These tables miss some clones; where compared with another copy, unresolved V genes account for less than half of the shortfall, and the remainder is unexplained. This sample has around 93,000 clones in its table, and 80% to 95% of those were observed once. The leading ten clones occupy roughly 6% of the sample. Sequenced here: unstimulated CD8+ T cells sorted from spleen or lymph node cells, sampled before intestinal transplant. Every receptor here comes from a human donor who received an intestinal transplant.

V and J are TRBV29-1 and TRBJ1-1; 7 bases fit TRBD1. With 4 bases clipped from V and 1 base from J, the junction kept 9 bases outside the gene matches. The CDR3 covers 15 residues. The germline gives CDR1 SQVTM, CDR2 ANQGSEA. Here the CDR3 reads CSVGPTGMENTEAFF. Here the CDR3 DNA reads TGCAGCGTTGGCCCGACAGGGATGGAGAACACTGAAGCTTTCTTT.

This clone was counted a few times. The chain has TRBV5-6 and TRBJ1-6, with D possibly being TRBD1 (5 bases). V shed 0 bases and J shed 18 bases, with 16 bases lying between them. The CDR3 is 13 residues long. From germline, CDR1 is SGHDT and CDR2 YYEEEE. The CDR3 loop is CASSLGRGADPHF. CDR3 sequence (DNA): TGTGCCAGCAGCTTGGGTAGGGGTGCAGATCCCCACTTT. Variable domain in full (rest from reference TRBV5-6 and TRBJ1-6): DAGVTQSPTHLIKTRGQQVTLRCSPKSGHDTVSWYQQALGQGPQFIFQYYEEEERQRGNFPDRFSGHQFPNYSSELNVNALLLGDSALYLCASSLGRGADPHFGNGTRLTVT.

The chain uses TRBV7-3 and TRBJ2-2, with 11 bases identical to TRBD2. The CDR3 has 18 residues. CDR1 SGHTA and CDR2 FQGTGA come from the germline V gene. With 4 bases clipped from V and 3 bases from J, the junction kept 10 bases outside the gene matches. CDR3 coding DNA: TGTGCCAGCAGCTCCATGGCCGCGGGACTAGCGGACACCGGGGAGCTGTTTTTT. Protein product: CASSSMAAGLADTGELFF.

This chain joins TRBV27 and TRBJ2-5; D might be TRBD2 (5 bases). Germline loops: CDR1 MNHEY, CDR2 SMNVEV (reference sequence). This CDR3 is 11 amino acids long. The V and J ends lost 8 bases and 7 bases respectively, with 11 bases between them. CDR3 loop: CASSDGVTQYF. The CDR3 nucleotides read TGTGCCAGCTCAGACGGGGTGACCCAGTACTTC.

The chain employs TRBV5-6 and TRBJ2-1; 7 bases match TRBD2. CDR3 length: 16 residues. The germline CDR1 and CDR2 sequences are SGHDT and YYEEEE. V trimming: 1 base; J trimming: 4 bases; junction bases outside the gene matches: 8. Here the CDR3 reads CASSLPAGSLYNEQFF. CDR3 sequence (DNA): TGTGCCAGCAGCTTGCCAGCGGGGTCTCTTTACAATGAGCAGTTCTTC.

The chain combines TRBV10-2 with TRBJ2-3; D is possibly TRBD1 (6 bases). The length of the CDR3 is 15 residues. Per germline, CDR1 WSHSY and CDR2 SAAADI. The ends were cut back, 7 bases at V and 3 bases at J, with 17 bases in the middle. CDR3 DNA: TGCGCCAGCATTTCCAACAGGGTAGAAACAGATACGCAGTATTTT. It encodes CASISNRVETDTQYF.

J is TRBJ1-6 and V is TRBV2, with D possibly TRBD1 on 6 matching bases. CDR1 is SNHLY and CDR2 is FYNNEI in the germline V gene. This CDR3 region has 15 residues. Between the trimmed V and J ends, which lost 6 bases and 4 bases, there was a span of 13 bases. CDR3 coding DNA: TGTGCCAGCAGATGGGACACCCGTTATAATTCACCCCTCCACTTT. Encoded protein: CASRWDTRYNSPLHF.

This sequence joins TRBV5-6 and TRBJ2-7, with 10 bases fitting TRBD2. In germline, CDR1 is SGHDT, CDR2 YYEEEE. The CDR3 extends over 13 amino acids. J lost 3 bases, V lost 5 bases, and 2 bases had no gene match. CDR3 in DNA: TGTGCCAGCAGACGGACTAGCGGCTACGAGCAGTACTTC. As protein: CASRRTSGYEQYF.

This clone was detected a few times. Other DNA sequences of this sample code for an identical CDR3. The chain carries TRBV6-5 and TRBJ2-7; D not certain. The CDR3 is made up of 13 amino acids. Trimming left V 0 bases short and J 2 bases short, with 5 bases between. CDR1 and CDR2 from the germline V gene are MNHEY and SVGAGI. The CDR3 DNA reads TGTGCCAGCAGTTACTCTGGACCCTACGAGCAGTACTTC. This encodes CASSYSGPYEQYF.

This clone showed up just a few times. The V call is TRBV6-5, the J call TRBJ1-2; 9 positions match TRBD1. V trimming: 5 bases; J trimming: 8 bases; junction bases outside the gene matches: 9. The CDR3 sequence is 14 residues long. CDR1 MNHEY and CDR2 SVGAGI come from the germline V gene. CDR3 region: CASSEEGTGKGYTF. The CDR3 DNA is TGTGCCAGCAGTGAAGAGGGGACAGGGAAGGGCTACACCTTC.

The chain links TRBV4-1 to TRBJ2-1; the match to TRBD1 covers 8 bases. Unmatched junction bases numbered 5, after V lost 1 base and J lost 0 bases. Germline values: CDR1 MGHRA, CDR2 YSYEKL. CDR3 length: 17 residues. The DNA for the CDR3 is TGCGCCAGCAGCCAAGTTGTGGACAGGGCCTCCTACAATGAGCAGTTCTTC. It is translated as CASSQVVDRASYNEQFF.

V and J are TRBV4-1 and TRBJ2-7; D tentatively reads TRBD1 or TRBD2 (5 bases each). Trimming shortened V by 3 bases and J by 6 bases, and 15 bases separated the two germline ends. CDR1 is MGHRA and CDR2 is YSYEKL in the germline V gene. This CDR3 contains 14 residues. In DNA, the CDR3 is TGCGCCAGCAGCCATTGGGGGAGTGGCGCCGAGCAGTACTTC. Its translation is CASSHWGSGAEQYF.

A single count supports this clone. The chain carries TRBV9 and TRBJ2-7; 10 bases agree with TRBD2. The CDR3 is made up of 15 amino acids. The germline V gene encodes CDR1 SGDLS and CDR2 YYNGEE. The ends lost 0 bases at V and 4 bases at J; junction bases unmatched: 4. The CDR3 is CASSVAPAGGYEQYF. CDR3 coding DNA: TGTGCCAGCAGCGTAGCTCCAGCGGGGGGGTACGAGCAGTACTTC.

V and J are TRBV2 and TRBJ2-1; D remains ambiguous. The germline CDR1 and CDR2 sequences are SNHLY and FYNNEI. This CDR3 is built from 15 residues. V lost 3 bases and J lost 0, with 9 bases in between. The CDR3 sequence is CASSDPSSSYNEQFF. CDR3 DNA sequence: TGTGCCAGCAGTGACCCTTCTAGCTCCTACAATGAGCAGTTCTTC.

The rearrangement links TRBV6-1 to TRBJ2-7, with a tentative D call TRBD1 (5 bases). In germline, CDR1 is MNHNS, CDR2 SASEGT. Trimming pared 6 bases from V and 3 bases from J, leaving 12 bases between. This CDR3 has 13 residues. This CDR3 is CASSESDSYEQYF. The CDR3 nucleotides are TGTGCCAGCAGCGAATCAGACAGCTACGAGCAGTACTTC.

Here the CDR3 reads CASSPSGGNGETQYF. The DNA for the CDR3 is TGTGCCAGCAGTCCTAGCGGGGGTAATGGAGAGACCCAGTACTTC. The chain combines TRBV27 with TRBJ2-5, with TRBD2 identical over 10 bases. The germline V gene has CDR1 MNHEY and CDR2 SMNVEV (reference sequence). The V gene end was trimmed by 5 bases and the J gene end by 4 bases; junction bases not matched to a gene: 7. The CDR3 is made up of 15 amino acids.

The chain joins TRBV9 to TRBJ2-7, with 7 bases fitting TRBD2. Germline V gives CDR1 SGDLS, CDR2 YYNGEE. The CDR3 totals 14 residues. V gave up 2 bases and J gave up 0 bases; unmatched junction bases: 2. The CDR3, as DNA: TGTGCCAGCAGCGTGGGGGGGAGCTCCTACGAGCAGTACTTC. Translated, it gives CASSVGGSSYEQYF.

The chain uses TRBV5-1 and TRBJ2-5; D not resolved. V shed 3 bases and J shed 5 bases, with 5 bases lying between them. CDR1 and CDR2 from the germline V gene are SGHRS and YFSETQ. The CDR3 sequence is 11 residues long. The DNA for the CDR3 is TGCGCCAGCAGCTCGACGGAGACCCAGTACTTC. Amino acid sequence: CASSSTETQYF.

The gene calls are TRBV10-3 and TRBJ2-7; D is uncertain. This CDR3 has 11 residues. V lost 7 bases to trimming and J lost 6 bases, with 10 bases between them. Germline V gene sequence: CDR1 ENHRY, CDR2 SYGVKD. CDR3 in DNA: TGTGCCATCATAGTAGGGCGCGAGCAGTACTTC. Encoded protein: CAIIVGREQYF.

The rearrangement uses TRBV4-1 and TRBJ2-7; D is possibly TRBD2 (6 bases). V shed 1 base and J shed 3 bases, with 10 bases lying between them. This CDR3 is 14 amino acids long. Germline loops: CDR1 MGHRA, CDR2 YSYEKL. The CDR3 protein is CASSQVSSDYEQYF. Written as DNA, the CDR3 is TGCGCCAGCAGCCAAGTTTCTAGCGACTACGAGCAGTACTTC.

Only one count was recorded for this clone. The chain recombines TRBV7-2 with TRBJ1-1; D remains ambiguous. This CDR3 contains 16 residues. V was clipped by 0 bases and J by 0 bases, with 11 bases between them. Germline V gene sequence: CDR1 SGHTA, CDR2 FQGNSA. The chain's CDR3 is CASSLAPGLVNTEAFF. CDR3 DNA sequence: TGTGCCAGCAGCTTAGCCCCCGGACTGGTGAACACTGAAGCTTTCTTT.

The V call is TRBV6-6, the J call TRBJ2-1; 8 positions agree with TRBD1. The J segment lost 6 bases and the V segment lost 2 bases, leaving 0 bases of the junction unmatched. The CDR3 is made up of 13 amino acids. CDR1 and CDR2 from the germline V gene are MNHNY and SVGAGI (reference sequence). CDR3 sequence (DNA): TGTGCCAGCAGTTACGACAGGGGCAATGAGCAGTTCTTC. Translating it yields CASSYDRGNEQFF.

This clone is classed as large. The chain joins TRBV7-9 to TRBJ2-3; unclear D gene. Germline CDR1 is SEHNR and CDR2 is FQNEAQ (reference sequence). V lost 1 base to trimming and J lost 6 bases, with 2 bases between them. The CDR3 covers 11 residues. The CDR3 DNA reads as TGTGCCAGCAGCTTAGTGGATACGCAGTATTTT. Encoded protein: CASSLVDTQYF.

This clone was recorded once. The chain links TRBV19 to TRBJ1-2; tentative D call: TRBD1 (6 bases). The CDR3 extends over 15 amino acids. Trimming left V 0 bases short and J 5 bases short, with 13 bases between. Germline CDR1 LNHDA, CDR2 SQIVND (reference sequence). CDR3 in DNA: TGTGCCAGTAGTATAGATCTTGGGACATCTTATGGCTACACCTTC. Translating it yields CASSIDLGTSYGYTF.

This chain connects TRBV11-2 to TRBJ2-3, with 11 positions matching TRBD2. This CDR3 has 16 amino acids. The germline V gene has CDR1 SGHAT and CDR2 FQNNGV. The V and J ends lost 1 base and 2 bases, in that order; junction bases with no gene match: 2. The DNA for the CDR3 is TGTGCCAGCAGCTTAGGGACTAGCGGGTACACAGATACGCAGTATTTT. Translated: CASSLGTSGYTDTQYF.

The V and J genes are TRBV4-1 and TRBJ2-3, with TRBD1 matching over 7 bases. There are 17 residues in the CDR3. From germline, CDR1 is MGHRA and CDR2 YSYEKL. The ends lost 0 bases at V and 1 base at J; junction bases unmatched: 7. CDR3 region: CASSQDLGQGGTDTQYF. As DNA, the CDR3 is TGCGCCAGCAGCCAAGATTTGGGGCAGGGGGGCACAGATACGCAGTATTTT.

CDR3 nucleotides: TGTGCCAGCAGCTTACCCCAGGCACCCTACGAGCAGTACTTC. Translation: CASSLPQAPYEQYF. The chain couples TRBV11-1 to TRBJ2-7; D remains unclear. The CDR3 consists of 14 residues. V lost 2 bases to trimming and J lost 2 bases, with 10 bases between them. From germline, CDR1 is SGHAT and CDR2 FQDESV (reference sequence).

The chain joins TRBV5-1 to TRBJ2-1; a possible D gene is TRBD2 (7 bases). Germline assignment: CDR1 SGHRS and CDR2 YFSETQ. The V end lost 5 bases, the J end lost 5 bases, and 26 bases lay between the germline ends. This CDR3 is built from 18 residues. CDR3 nucleotide sequence: TGCGCCAGCAGAGACGGGGGGCCTGTTCGTTCAACCCACAATGAGCAGTTCTTC. It is translated as CASRDGGPVRSTHNEQFF. Drawing the rest from reference TRBV5-1 and TRBJ2-1, the complete variable domain is KAGVTQTPRYLIKTRGQQVTLSCSPISGHRSVSWYQQTPGQGLQFLFEYFSETQRNKGNFPGRFSGRQFSNSRSEMNVSTLELGDSALYLCASRDGGPVRSTHNEQFFGPGTRLTVL.

The chain has TRBV6-6 and TRBJ1-6, with 9 nucleotides matching TRBD1. This CDR3 contains 14 residues. CDR1 MNHNY and CDR2 SVGAGI come from the germline V gene (reference sequence). The J segment lost 5 bases and the V segment lost 5 bases, leaving 1 base of the junction unmatched. CDR3 sequence (DNA): TGTGCCAGCAGTGGGACAGGGAATAATTCACCCCTCCACTTT. It codes for CASSGTGNNSPLHF.

The V call is TRBV10-3, the J call TRBJ2-5; no clear D. The CDR3 length is 12 residues. The germline CDR1 and CDR2 sequences are ENHRY and SYGVKD. V was clipped by 0 bases and J by 11 bases, with 10 bases between them. The CDR3 DNA follows: TGTGCCATCAGTGAGTCGGGGATAGAGCAGTACTTC. Translating it yields CAISESGIEQYF.